The 21 T cell receptor beta chains below were found in one sample sequenced in a study of beta chain features in type 1 diabetes. Overall study findings and caveats: Shorter TCRB CDR3s, moderately but significantly so, were found in Type 1 diabetes patients in all four CD4+ subsets.

Which antigens these TCRs recognize remains unknown. TCRB transcripts that were expressed got sequenced, as all of the isolated RNA had been reverse transcribed. Here immunoSEQ multiplex PCR was the method, and the copy in TCRdb shows in-frame clones only, minus some. The sample holds a few hundred thousand clones, roughly 16% seen once. Sequenced: naive CD4+ T cells from blood. The source of these receptors is a young man with type 1 diabetes.

The chain employs TRBV2 and TRBJ2-7, with 8 nucleotides matching TRBD2. The length of the CDR3 is 14 residues. The V segment lost 6 bases and the J segment 6 bases; nucleotides outside the gene matches: 10. Germline V lookup: CDR1 SNHLY, CDR2 FYNNEI. Here the CDR3 reads CASSAQAGAGEQYF. CDR3 DNA sequence: TGTGCCAGCAGCGCCCAAGCGGGAGCAGGCGAGCAGTACTTC.

The table lists this clone with a few counts. V usage is TRBV30 and J usage is TRBJ1-1, with no clear D. With 2 bases removed from V and 2 bases from J, the gap between germline ends came to 9 bases. There are 13 residues in the CDR3. Germline CDR1 and CDR2: GTSNPN and SVGIG (reference sequence). CDR3 protein: CAWSIIHNTEAFF. Written as DNA, the CDR3 is TGTGCCTGGAGTATTATCCATAACACTGAAGCTTTCTTT.

The rearrangement uses TRBV21-1 and TRBJ2-3. TRBV21-1 is flagged as a pseudogene. The CDR3 contains 15 residues. The DNA for the CDR3 is TGTGCCAGCACTAGGGAAGAGTCCGGCACAGATACGCAGTATTTT. It codes for CASTREESGTDTQYF.

The chain carries TRBV30 and TRBJ2-7, with D unclear. V lost 0 bases, J lost 6 bases, and 6 bases lay in between. CDR3 length: 11 residues. Germline V CDR1 and CDR2: GTSNPN, SVGIG (reference sequence). The CDR3 here is CAWSVNSEQYF. As DNA, the CDR3 is TGTGCCTGGAGTGTAAATAGCGAGCAGTACTTC.

This chain links TRBV28 with TRBJ2-1; D is unclear. Germline V gives CDR1 MDHEN, CDR2 SYDVKM. V lost 6 bases and J 12 bases, leaving 12 bases between the germline ends. This CDR3 region has 11 residues. The CDR3 sequence: CASRPMFVQFF. The CDR3 DNA sequence: TGTGCCAGCAGGCCGATGTTCGTGCAGTTCTTC.

Remarks on this clone: Distinct nucleotide sequences in the sample also encode this CDR3. The rearrangement joins TRBV30 to TRBJ2-7, with D hard to call. CDR1 is GTSNPN, CDR2 SVGIG, per germline (reference sequence). The CDR3 runs 13 residues. V was cut by 0 bases and J by 3 bases, with 9 bases left in between. The CDR3 loop is CAWSVRVSYEQYF. CDR3 nucleotide sequence: TGTGCCTGGAGTGTACGAGTTAGCTACGAGCAGTACTTC.

The chain uses TRBV28 and TRBJ2-7, with TRBD2 matching 8 bases. The CDR3 loop spans 14 amino acids. CDR1 is MDHEN, CDR2 SYDVKM, per germline. V lost 8 bases to trimming and J lost 6 bases; unmatched junction nucleotides: 12. For the CDR3, the DNA is TGTGCCAGCTTAGCGGGGAGCATCTCCGCCGAGCAGTACTTC. Its protein product is CASLAGSISAEQYF.

The chain uses TRBV18 and TRBJ1-4; 9 nucleotides align to TRBD1. The CDR3 is 18 residues long. V was pared by 0 bases and J by 3 bases, with 8 bases of the junction left unmatched. Germline assignment: CDR1 KGHSH and CDR2 LQKENI. CDR3 nucleotides: TGTGCCAGCTCACCACCGGGACAGGGTCCGTCGGCTAATGAAAAACTGTTTTTT. Protein product: CASSPPGQGPSANEKLFF.

This clone came up a few times. V usage is TRBV29-1 and J usage is TRBJ2-7; D gene uncertain. CDR3 length: 14 residues. CDR1 SQVTM and CDR2 ANQGSEA come from the germline V gene. The CDR3 loop is CSVIRDPSSYEQYF. CDR3 bases: TGCAGTGTAATACGCGACCCTAGCTCCTACGAGCAGTACTTC.

The chain carries TRBV14 and TRBJ2-7; 8 bases line up with TRBD1. V lost 6 bases to trimming and J lost 2 bases; unmatched junction nucleotides: 6. The CDR3 runs to 14 residues. In germline, CDR1 is SGHDN, CDR2 FVKESK. CDR3 residues: CASRGAGGPYEQYF. In DNA form, the CDR3 reads TGTGCCAGCAGAGGGGCAGGGGGCCCCTACGAGCAGTACTTC.

The chain couples TRBV7-9 to TRBJ2-7, with D possibly being TRBD1 or TRBD2 (5 bases each). Per the germline V gene, CDR1 is SEHNR and CDR2 is FQNEAQ (reference sequence). V lost 5 bases to trimming and J lost 5 bases, with 13 bases between them. The CDR3 runs to 13 residues. CDR3 sequence reads: CASSRYGTDEQYF. The CDR3 DNA is TGTGCCAGCAGCAGATACGGGACGGACGAGCAGTACTTC. The full variable domain, completed using reference TRBV7-9 and TRBJ2-7, is DTGVSQNPRHKITKRGQNVTFRCDPISEHNRLYWYRQTLGQGPEFLTYFQNEAQLEKSRLLSDRFSAERPKGSFSTLEIQRTEQGDSAMYLCASSRYGTDEQYFGPGTRLTVT.

The sample holds a few counts of this clone. This chain links TRBV15 with TRBJ2-4, with 9 bases identical to TRBD1. V lost 4 bases, J lost 3 bases, and 1 base stayed unmatched. Per the germline V gene, CDR1 is LNHNV and CDR2 is YYDKDF (reference sequence). The CDR3 is 14 residues long. The CDR3 nucleotides are TGTGCCACCAGCAAGGACAGGGGCAAAAACATTCAGTACTTC. Its protein product is CATSKDRGKNIQYF.

This clone was detected only a few times. J is TRBJ2-1 and V is TRBV15; 9 nucleotides line up with TRBD2. V lost 1 base to trimming and J lost 3 bases; unmatched junction nucleotides: 7. This CDR3 comprises 17 residues. Looked up from germline, CDR1 is LNHNV and CDR2 is YYDKDF (reference sequence). CDR3: CATSRGNSGSYYNEQFF. Here the CDR3 DNA reads TGTGCCACCAGCAGAGGTAATAGCGGGAGTTACTACAATGAGCAGTTCTTC. Supplemented by reference TRBV15 and TRBJ2-1, the full variable domain reads DAMVIQNPRYQVTQFGKPVTLSCSQTLNHNVMYWYQQKSSQAPKLLFHYYDKDFNNEADTPDNFQSRRPNTSFCFLDIRSPGLGDTAMYLCATSRGNSGSYYNEQFFGPGTRLTVL.

This clone was detected only a few times. The chain combines TRBV9 with TRBJ1-3, with D maybe TRBD1 (5 bases). The CDR3 is made up of 16 amino acids. The ends were cut back, 3 bases at V and 0 bases at J, with 13 bases in the middle. Germline V CDR1 and CDR2: SGDLS, YYNGEE. CDR3 amino acids: CASSATGGFSGNTIYF. The CDR3 nucleotides read TGTGCCAGCAGCGCGACGGGGGGATTCTCTGGAAACACCATATATTTT.

The sample holds a few counts of this clone. This chain connects TRBV5-4 to TRBJ2-1; 8 bases map to TRBD1. With V trimmed by 1 base and J by 9 bases, 6 bases remained unmatched. Germline loops: CDR1 SGHNT, CDR2 YYREEE (reference sequence). The CDR3 has 14 residues. CDR3 in DNA: TGTGCCAGCAGCTTGATGTCCGACAGGGGTGAGCAGTTCTTC. It yields the protein CASSLMSDRGEQFF. The whole variable domain, remainder taken from reference TRBV5-4 and TRBJ2-1, is ETGVTQSPTHLIKTRGQQVTLRCSSQSGHNTVSWYQQALGQGPQFIFQYYREEENGRGNFPPRFSGLQFPNYSSELNVNALELDDSALYLCASSLMSDRGEQFFGPGTRLTVL.

This clone has a handful of counts. The chain recombines TRBV25-1 with TRBJ2-1; 9 bases map to TRBD2. Per the germline V gene, CDR1 is MGHDK and CDR2 is SYGVNS. V dropped 2 bases and J dropped 4; count of bases not matched to a gene: 9. The CDR3 contains 17 residues. The CDR3 protein is CASSEQRASGTYNEQFF. CDR3 coding DNA: TGTGCCAGCAGTGAACAACGGGCTAGCGGGACATACAATGAGCAGTTCTTC.

In its sample, this clone was seen a few times. The rearrangement uses TRBV4-3 and TRBJ2-1; 11 bases fit TRBD2. V was pared by 5 bases and J by 9 bases, with 12 bases of the junction left unmatched. The CDR3 runs 16 residues. Germline CDR1 reads LGHNA; CDR2 reads YSLEER. This CDR3 is CASSKSGTSGAGEQFF. The CDR3 coding sequence is TGCGCCAGCAGCAAGTCCGGGACTAGCGGAGCTGGTGAGCAGTTCTTC.

The sample holds a few counts of this clone. This chain joins TRBV18 and TRBJ1-5, with D tentatively TRBD1 (5 bases). Germline V lookup: CDR1 KGHSH, CDR2 LQKENI. The CDR3 has 13 amino acids. V was trimmed by 4 bases and J by 7 bases, leaving 11 bases between them. DNA for the CDR3: TGTGCCAGCTCACTCGGGACGGAGCAGCCCCAGCATTTT. Amino acids: CASSLGTEQPQHF.

CDR3 nucleotides: TGTGCCAGCAGCTCGGACTATGGCTACACCTTC. Its translation is CASSSDYGYTF. The chain combines TRBV7-9 with TRBJ1-2, with D hard to call. CDR3 length: 11 residues. Germline-derived CDR1 and CDR2 are SEHNR and FQNEAQ (reference sequence). Trimming removed 4 bases at V and 3 bases at J, with 3 bases between.

Only a few counts were recorded for this clone. The chain carries TRBV15 and TRBJ2-2; D uncertain. The length of the CDR3 is 17 residues. V was trimmed by 0 bases and J by 5 bases, leaving 16 bases between them. Germline V gives CDR1 LNHNV, CDR2 YYDKDF (reference sequence). DNA for the CDR3: TGTGCCACCAGCAGAGATACCGGGCGAACGAGGACCGGGGAGCTGTTTTTT. Residues: CATSRDTGRTRTGELFF.

The genes are TRBV2 and TRBJ2-3; D uncertain. V was trimmed by 5 bases and J by 0 bases, leaving 9 bases between them. The CDR3 contains 14 residues. CDR1 SNHLY and CDR2 FYNNEI come from the germline V gene. The CDR3, as DNA: TGTGCCAGCAGTTACTCCGGAAGCACAGATACGCAGTATTTT. Residues: CASSYSGSTDTQYF.